Included here is one TCR beta chain sequence, with context. Its antigen is unknown. The sample comes from a study of identical twins. Points from the study as a whole: Memory repertoires showed no such pattern, whereas abundant cord blood beta clonotypes carried fewer insertions. Its conclusions, products of cross-sectional statistical analysis, did not come from following the same donors. The authors noted that invariant MAIT and iNKT cells could partly confound zero-insertion analyses.

Template switching supplied a universal primer site; unique molecular identifiers were carried on the cDNA. From the 5' RACE reads, TCRdb called clonotypes with MiXCR, one entry per CDR3 protein. The sample has about 890,000 distinct CDR3 sequences, about 12% seen once. This CDR3 comprises 12 residues. These records were also assigned to another study, of yellow fever vaccine responses in identical twins.

The V gene is TRBV21-1, the J gene TRBJ2-3. TRBV21-1 is reported as a pseudogene. Source material: PBMCs. This TCR came from a woman aged 18-30 years in good health. This chain's CDR3 is CASTIFLDTQYF. The CDR3 DNA reads as TGTGCCAGCACGATATTCCTAGATACGCAGTATTTT.